Listed below are T cell receptor beta chains from one sample, sequenced in a study of PD-L1 blockade in urothelial cancer. Data came from immunoSEQ multiplex PCR; TCRdb stores just in-frame clones and leaves some out. The sample carries more than 60,000 clones, about nine tenths recorded once. Sample: PBMCs, taken around atezolizumab (anti-PD-L1) treatment. The receptors here all came from a man aged 55 to 70 with urothelial cancer. CDR3s include the opening cysteine and the closing phenylalanine or tryptophan. D genes are given only for firm matches. Clone size, where shown, is once, few, many, or a class for clones that have expanded.

>TRBV30|NA|NA
CAWSQAGPAVGGELFF
>TRBV6-5|NA|NA
CASSYRTGTDTQYF
>TRBV9|TRBD1|NA
CASSVRDSRGETQYF
>TRBV11-3|TRBD1|NA
CASSLRTGGNEKLFF
>TRBV19|NA|NA
CASSLISGYEQYF
>TRBV7-9|NA|NA
CASSLESGGHQPQHF
>TRBV2|TRBD1|NA
CASSVRTGSYGYTF
>TRBV5-1|TRBD1|NA
CASSLRTGGFYEQYF
>TRBV30|NA|once
CAWSVSGDEKLFF
>TRBV4-2|NA|NA
CASSQERNEQFF
>TRBV5-1|TRBD1|NA
CASSLTGGIVEQYF
>TRBV11-3|TRBD2|few
CASSLRAGGRNEQFF
>TRBV14|TRBD2|NA
CASSLLAGGPRAGELFF
>TRBV4-3|NA|once
CASSQEAGGTGAKNIQYF
>TRBV30|NA|once
CAWSVGGEAFF
>TRBV4-3|TRBD2|NA
CASSLESAGGPGEQFF
>TRBV7-9|NA|NA
CASSLDGIPRAFF
>TRBV27|NA|NA
CASLRDTTGEQYF
>TRBV7-8|TRBD1|once
CASSSTGNAANEKLFF
>TRBV7-2|NA|NA
CASSAAGTSNTEAFF
>TRBV11-2|NA|NA
CASSHDRLLLETQYF
>TRBV11-2|TRBD1|NA
CASSFRGLIPDTQYF
>TRBV19|TRBD2|NA
CASSPGLGRQETQYF
>TRBV2|TRBD2|NA
CASSPGLPYNEQFF
>TRBV7-6|NA|NA
CASSLDNRENTIYF
>TRBV9|TRBD1|once
CASSPTGPYDQYF
>TRBV30|NA|NA
CAWSTRGSYNEQFF
>TRBV30|NA|NA
CAWSHSGNSPLHF